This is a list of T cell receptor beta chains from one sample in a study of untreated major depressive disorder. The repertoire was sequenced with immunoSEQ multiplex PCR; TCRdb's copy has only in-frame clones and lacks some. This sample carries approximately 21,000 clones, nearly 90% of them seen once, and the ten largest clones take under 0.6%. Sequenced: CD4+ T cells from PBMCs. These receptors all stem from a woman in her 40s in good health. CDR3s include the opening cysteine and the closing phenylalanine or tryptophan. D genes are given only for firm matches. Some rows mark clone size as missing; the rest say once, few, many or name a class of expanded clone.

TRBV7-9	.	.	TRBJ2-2	CASVWGNTGELFF	TGTGCCAGCGTATGGGGGAACACCGGGGAGCTGTTTTTT
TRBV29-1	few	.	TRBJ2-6	CSVEAGANVLTF	TGCAGCGTTGAGGCTGGGGCCAACGTCCTGACTTTC
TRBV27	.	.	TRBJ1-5	CASSKYLNQPQHF	TGTGCCAGCAGTAAATATCTAAATCAGCCCCAGCATTTT
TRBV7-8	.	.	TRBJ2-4	CASSFTQADQNIQYF	TGTGCCAGCAGTTTTACTCAGGCAGATCAAAACATTCAGTACTTC
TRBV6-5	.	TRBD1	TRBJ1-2	CASQTRGRPGYTF	TGTGCCAGTCAGACCAGGGGGCGCCCTGGCTACACCTTC
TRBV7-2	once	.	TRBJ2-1	CASRTSRDSYNEQFF	TGTGCCAGCAGAACCTCTCGGGACTCTTACAATGAGCAGTTCTTC
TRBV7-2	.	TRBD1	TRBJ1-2	CASSKDRNYGYTF	TGTGCCAGCAGCAAGGACAGGAACTATGGCTACACCTTC
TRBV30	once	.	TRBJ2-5	CACGQETQYF	TGTGCCTGCGGCCAAGAGACCCAGTACTTC
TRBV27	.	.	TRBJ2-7	CASSPQGGEYEQYF	TGTGCCAGCAGTCCACAGGGTGGGGAGTACGAGCAGTACTTC
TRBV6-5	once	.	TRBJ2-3	CASSNGLSSTDTQYF	TGTGCCAGCAGCAATGGACTTTCTAGCACAGATACGCAGTATTTT
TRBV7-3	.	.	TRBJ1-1	CASSLNSGLTEAFF	TGTGCCAGCAGCTTAAATTCGGGACTCACTGAAGCTTTCTTT
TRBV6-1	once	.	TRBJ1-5	CASSDRGKNQPQHF	TGTGCCAGCAGTGACCGGGGAAAGAATCAGCCCCAGCATTTT
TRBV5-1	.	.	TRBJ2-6	CASSGGGRDSGANVLTF	TGCGCCAGCAGCGGAGGGGGTCGGGACTCTGGGGCCAACGTCCTGACTTTC
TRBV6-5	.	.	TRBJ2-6	CASSYSGVVFVLTF	TGTGCCAGCAGTTACTCAGGGGTAGTGTTCGTCCTGACTTTC
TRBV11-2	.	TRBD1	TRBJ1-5	CASSRGTGAAHSNQPQHF	TGTGCCAGCAGCCGTGGGACAGGGGCCGCACATAGCAATCAGCCCCAGCATTTT
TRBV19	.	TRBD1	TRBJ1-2	CASSIVPGQGARGYTF	TGTGCCAGTAGTATAGTCCCCGGACAGGGGGCGCGTGGCTACACCTTC
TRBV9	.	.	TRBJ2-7	CASSAHPRGRLPWEQYF	TGTGCCAGCAGCGCCCATCCGCGGGGGCGACTTCCGTGGGAGCAGTACTTC
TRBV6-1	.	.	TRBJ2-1	CASSDRGRGDEQFF	TGTGCCAGCAGTGATAGGGGTCGCGGGGATGAGCAGTTCTTC
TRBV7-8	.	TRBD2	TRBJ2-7	CASSWNSGGTSEQYF	TGTGCCAGCAGCTGGAATAGCGGGGGAACCTCCGAGCAGTACTTC
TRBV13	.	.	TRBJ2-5	CASSPRVGETQYF	TGTGCCAGCAGCCCGAGGGTAGGAGAGACCCAGTACTTC
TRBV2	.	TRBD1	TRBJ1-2	CASSQPGTGHYGYTF	TGTGCCAGCAGCCAACCCGGGACAGGGCACTATGGCTACACCTTC
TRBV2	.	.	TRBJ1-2	CASSPRGTNSGYTF	TGTGCCAGCAGCCCGAGAGGAACAAATAGTGGCTACACCTTC
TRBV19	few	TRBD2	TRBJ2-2	CASRLAGYGGELFF	TGTGCCAGCAGACTAGCGGGATATGGCGGGGAGCTGTTTTTT
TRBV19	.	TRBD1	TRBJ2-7	CASTAGTGTGWNEQYF	TGTGCCAGTACCGCGGGGACCGGGACAGGGTGGAACGAGCAGTACTTC
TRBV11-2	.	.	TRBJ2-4	CASSTITGLRGIQYF	TGTGCCAGCAGCACTATAACCGGGCTGAGGGGCATTCAGTACTTC
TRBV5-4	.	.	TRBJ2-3	CASSLVTGRDTQYF	TGTGCCAGCAGCTTGGTTACGGGACGCGATACGCAGTATTTT
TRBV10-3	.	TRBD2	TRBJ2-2	CAIGLAVTGELFF	TGTGCCATAGGACTAGCCGTCACCGGGGAGCTGTTTTTT
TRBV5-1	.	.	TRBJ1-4	CASSRTDPNEKLFF	TGCGCCAGCAGCCGGACCGATCCTAATGAAAAACTGTTTTTT
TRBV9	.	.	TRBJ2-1	CASSTGGDYGNEQFF	TGTGCCAGCAGCACCGGGGGAGACTACGGCAATGAGCAGTTCTTC
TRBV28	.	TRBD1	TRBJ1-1	CASTGGPANTEAFF	TGTGCCAGCACAGGGGGGCCAGCGAACACTGAAGCTTTCTTT